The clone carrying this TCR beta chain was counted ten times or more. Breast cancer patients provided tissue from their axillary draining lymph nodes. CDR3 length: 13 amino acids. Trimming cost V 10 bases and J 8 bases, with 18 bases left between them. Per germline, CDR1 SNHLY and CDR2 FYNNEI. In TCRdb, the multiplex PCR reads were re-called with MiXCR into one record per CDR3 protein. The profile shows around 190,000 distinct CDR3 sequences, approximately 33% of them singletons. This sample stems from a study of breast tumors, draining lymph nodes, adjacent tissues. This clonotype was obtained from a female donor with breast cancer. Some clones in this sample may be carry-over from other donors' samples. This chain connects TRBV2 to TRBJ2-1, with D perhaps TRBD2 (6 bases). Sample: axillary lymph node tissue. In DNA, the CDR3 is TGTGCCAACGACAAGCGCCGCGGGGATGAGCAGTTCTTC. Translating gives CANDKRRGDEQFF. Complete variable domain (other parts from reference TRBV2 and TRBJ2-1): EPEVTQTPSHQVTQMGQEVILRCVPISNHLYFYWYRQILGQKVEFLVSFYNNEISEKSEIFDDQFSVERPDGSNFTLKIRSTKLEDSAMYFCANDKRRGDEQFFGPGTRLTVL.